This T cell receptor beta chain was observed in a study of identical twins. TCRdb passed the 5' RACE reads through MiXCR, listing each CDR3 protein once. The data contain hundreds of thousands of distinct CDR3 sequences, about 7.6% of them seen just once; the ten biggest clones take up around 1.6%. The germline gives CDR1 KGHDR, CDR2 SFDVKD. The CDR3 is 16 residues long, ends included. As regards this clonotype: No antigen is known for it. The limits of the CDR3 on the DNA are not certain, so only TCRdb's listed CDR3 is given.

General observations from the study: Low generation probability was overrepresented in out-of-frame alpha sequences shared by twins.

Everyone who gave samples was a healthy Caucasian. The same data also contributed to another study, on yellow fever vaccine responses in identical twins. From that second work: Twins' vaccine T cell response reportedly gave the appearance of partial convergence and partial personalization.

Source material: PBMCs. V is TRBV24-1 and J is TRBJ2-1; the D segment call TRBD2 is taken from the table without a DNA check. This TCR came from a woman aged 18 to 35 in good health. The CDR3 loop is CVNLFFGGRRYNEQFF.